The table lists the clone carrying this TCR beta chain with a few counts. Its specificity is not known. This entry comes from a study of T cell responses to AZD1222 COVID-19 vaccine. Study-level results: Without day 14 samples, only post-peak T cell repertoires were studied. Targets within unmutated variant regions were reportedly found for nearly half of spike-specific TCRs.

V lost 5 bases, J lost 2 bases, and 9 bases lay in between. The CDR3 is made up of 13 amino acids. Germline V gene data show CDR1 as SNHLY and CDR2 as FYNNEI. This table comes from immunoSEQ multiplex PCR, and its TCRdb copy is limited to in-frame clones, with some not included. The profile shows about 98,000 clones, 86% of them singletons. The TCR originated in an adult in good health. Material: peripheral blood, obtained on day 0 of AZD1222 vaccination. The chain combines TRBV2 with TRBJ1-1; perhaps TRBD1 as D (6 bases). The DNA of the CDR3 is TGTGCCAGCAGTTCGGACAGTAACACTGAAGCTTTCTTT. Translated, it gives CASSSDSNTEAFF.